This T cell receptor beta chain was captured by sequencing in a study of early T cells in non-severe SARS-CoV-2 infection. Background on the study: Chains stayed unpaired after sequencing of bulk RNA from unsorted whole blood.

Separate cDNA molecules each had unique molecular identifiers attached to them. TCRdb reprocessed the 5' RACE reads via MiXCR and lists one record per CDR3 protein. The table lists about 60,000 distinct CDR3 sequences, more than 8.5% of them singletons. Overall study results and limits: CD4 and private specificities were missed by VDJdb matching, which favored anti-spike CD8 responses.

As regards this clonotype: Its antigen remains unidentified.

The CDR3 is 11 residues long. V lost 7 bases to trimming and J lost 2 bases, with 5 bases between them. Germline CDR1 and CDR2: SNHLY and FYNNEI. This TCR was recovered from an adult who was a healthcare worker with PCR-confirmed SARS-CoV-2 infection or an uninfected control (not recorded which). V usage is TRBV2 and J usage is TRBJ2-5; D is unresolved. The source material was whole blood. CDR3 region: CASNEQETQYF. CDR3 bases: TGTGCCAGCAACGAACAAGAGACCCAGTACTTC.